Following are 5 T cell receptor beta chains from one sample sequenced in a study of graft-versus-host responses after intestinal transplantation. Intraepithelial and lamina propria lymphocytes were released after the graft tissue was processed. Profiled with immunoSEQ multiplex PCR; TCRdb holds only in-frame clones, not every one. The data contain approximately 16,000 clones, around 64% of them seen just once; the ten biggest clones take up around 25%. The input for sequencing was ileum tissue, taken around 720 days after intestinal transplantation. Source of these receptors: a human patient who received an intestinal transplant, so some T cells may come from the graft donor.

On this clone: The junction shows a germline mismatch at one end, possibly a read error. This chain links TRBV5-1 with TRBJ1-2; maybe TRBD1 (5 bases). The CDR3 spans 13 residues. Germline CDR1 is SGHRS and CDR2 is YFSETQ. The CDR3 nucleotides are TGCGCCAGCGGCTTGGGGCAGGCCTATGGCTACACCTTC. It translates to CASGLGQAYGYTF.

The chain carries TRBV5-6 and TRBJ2-3; 8 nucleotides line up with TRBD2. Germline V CDR1 and CDR2: SGHDT, YYEEEE. With V trimmed by 0 bases and J by 4 bases, 4 bases remained unmatched. CDR3 length: 15 amino acids. The CDR3 reads CASSLGSGTADTQYF. In nucleotides, the CDR3 is TGTGCCAGCAGCTTGGGTAGCGGGACGGCAGATACGCAGTATTTT.

The chain employs TRBV28 and TRBJ2-7; the D gene is possibly TRBD1 (6 bases). Looked up from germline, CDR1 is MDHEN and CDR2 is SYDVKM. V was clipped by 6 bases and J by 4 bases, with 7 bases between them. This CDR3 contains 11 residues. The CDR3 DNA reads as TGTGCCAGCAGGCAGGGGTACGAGCAGTACTTC. This translates into CASRQGYEQYF.

The chain uses TRBV7-2 and TRBJ2-7, with TRBD1 as a possible D gene (5 bases). Between the trimmed V and J ends, which lost 3 bases and 2 bases, there was a span of 5 bases. This CDR3 has 12 amino acids. CDR1 SGHTA and CDR2 FQGNSA come from the germline V gene. The CDR3 is CASSLDTYEQYF. CDR3 coding DNA: TGTGCCAGCAGCTTGGACACCTACGAGCAGTACTTC. The variable domain in full, completed from reference TRBV7-2 and TRBJ2-7, reads GAGVSQSPSNKVTEKGKDVELRCDPISGHTALYWYRQSLGQGLEFLIYFQGNSAPDKSGLPSDRFSAERTGGSVSTLTIQRTQQEDSAVYLCASSLDTYEQYFGPGTRLTVT.

The J gene is TRBJ1-3, the V gene TRBV5-5; D not certain. Germline V gene lookup returns CDR1 SGHKS and CDR2 YYEKEE (reference sequence). Trimming removed 5 bases from V and 2 bases from J, with 8 bases in between. This CDR3 contains 13 residues. The chain's CDR3 is CASRGGPGNTIYF. The CDR3 nucleotides are TGTGCCAGCAGGGGAGGGCCTGGAAACACCATATATTTT.